The T cell receptor (beta chain) under discussion was sequenced for a study of cytomegalovirus exposure and HLA in healthy donors. Donors were ostensibly healthy at sampling, although undocumented immune exposures were probable. Points on this clone: Antigen: not known.

Study-level points and caveats: A highly shared variant cluster was judged a likely technical artifact. HLA alleles were associated with fewer than 20,000 TCR beta sequences in a later analysis at 0.05 false discovery rate.

Primers included in the PCR were 60 Vbeta and 13 Jbeta primers. Here immunoSEQ multiplex PCR was the method, and the copy in TCRdb shows in-frame clones only, minus some. The table lists approximately 22,000 clones, about 77% of them singletons, with approximately 7.4% in the top ten. V lost 0 bases, J lost 6 bases, and 6 bases lay in between. CDR1 GTSNPN and CDR2 SVGIG come from the germline V gene (reference sequence). The CDR3 covers 11 residues. The material sequenced was PBMCs. This TCR derives from a man in his 60s in good health and CMV-seronegative. The genes are TRBV30 and TRBJ2-7; D gene uncertain. The CDR3 DNA reads TGTGCCTGGAGTGTTCTAGGCGAGCAGTACTTC. It is translated as CAWSVLGEQYF.